The 31 T cell receptor beta chains reported below all come from one sample, sequenced in a study of T-cell memory formation after mild COVID-19. TCRdb independently ran MiXCR on the 5' RACE reads; one entry per CDR3 protein. The sample has over 300,000 distinct CDR3 sequences, 20% to 25% seen once. Sequenced: PBMCs or a T cell subset sorted from them (not recorded which). The receptors stem from a man in his late teens or twenties who had mild COVID-19 (a few samples of this study predate the infection). Cell type and time point are not known.

The chain combines TRBV12-3 or TRBV12-4 with TRBJ2-7; 8 nucleotides align to TRBD1. The CDR3 sequence is 14 residues long. The J segment lost 2 bases and the V segment lost 6 bases, leaving 6 bases of the junction unmatched. CDR3 DNA sequence: TGTGCCAGCAGAACAGGGGGTAAGACCTACGAGCAGTACGTC. Protein sequence: CASRTGGKTYEQYV.

CDR3: CASSDRQGEARELFF. CDR3 DNA: TGTGCCAGCAGTGACCGACAGGGGGAAGCCCGGGAACTGTTTTTT. This rearrangement joins TRBV6-6 to TRBJ1-4; 9 bases match TRBD1. Per the germline V gene, CDR1 is MNHNY and CDR2 is SVGAGI (reference sequence). V shed 5 bases, J shed 12 bases, and the junction held 13 bases outside the gene matches. The CDR3 extends over 15 amino acids.

The chain links TRBV5-1 to TRBJ2-3; tentative D call: TRBD2 (6 bases). Germline loops: CDR1 SGHRS, CDR2 YFSETQ. The CDR3 consists of 16 residues. Trimming pared 4 bases from V and 0 bases from J, leaving 15 bases between. In DNA form, the CDR3 reads TGCGCCAGCAGCGGGGGACTCCTTGTTAGCACAGATACGCAGTATTTT. It is translated as CASSGGLLVSTDTQYF.

This clonotype came up a few times. The genes are TRBV24-1 and TRBJ2-3, with D perhaps assigned TRBD1 or TRBD2 (5 bases each). This CDR3 has 15 residues. Germline assignment: CDR1 KGHDR and CDR2 SFDVKD. V lost 5 bases to trimming and J lost 1 base, with 12 bases between them. DNA for the CDR3: TGTGCCACCAGTGCACGGGGCAGGGGCACAGATACGCAGTATTTT. Its translation: CATSARGRGTDTQYF.

This clonotype was detected only a few times. The chain uses TRBV6-2 or TRBV6-3 and TRBJ2-1; D not resolved. CDR3 length: 11 amino acids. Germline-derived CDR1 and CDR2 are MNHEY and SVGEGT. The V end lost 4 bases, the J end lost 5 bases, and 3 bases lay between the germline ends. Written as DNA, the CDR3 is TGTGCCAGCAGTTCCGACAATGAGCAGTTCTTC. Its protein product is CASSSDNEQFF.

The chain has TRBV3-1 and TRBJ2-4, with D possibly matching TRBD1 (7 bases). CDR1 LGHDT and CDR2 YNNKEL come from the germline V gene (reference sequence). Trimming removed 5 bases from V and 0 bases from J, with 11 bases in between. The CDR3 loop spans 15 amino acids. CDR3 in amino acids: CASSGGGLAKNIQYF. The CDR3 nucleotides are TGTGCCAGCAGCGGAGGGGGCCTAGCCAAAAACATTCAGTACTTC.

The chain joins TRBV5-1 to TRBJ2-5, with a weak D call TRBD2 (5 bases). Trimming took off 6 bases at V and 2 bases at J, with 17 bases between the two ends. The CDR3 is 15 amino acids. The germline V gene has CDR1 SGHRS and CDR2 YFSETQ. The CDR3 spells CASTSPEARQETQYF. The DNA for the CDR3 is TGCGCCAGCACCTCCCCGGAGGCCAGACAAGAGACCCAGTACTTC.

The chain recombines TRBV18 with TRBJ2-3; 9 bases agree with TRBD1. Germline V CDR1 and CDR2: KGHSH, LQKENI. The V gene end was trimmed by 4 bases and the J gene end by 1 base; junction bases not matched to a gene: 6. This CDR3 region has 16 residues. CDR3 nucleotide sequence: TGTGCCAGCTCACGGGACCGGGACAGGGGCACAGATACGCAGTATTTT. It encodes CASSRDRDRGTDTQYF.

This clonotype was counted once. The CDR3 spells CASSDGGTQAFF. The CDR3 coding sequence is TGCGCCAGCAGCGACGGGGGAACCCAAGCTTTCTTT. V and J are TRBV5-1 and TRBJ1-1; tentative D call: TRBD1 (5 bases). The CDR3 totals 12 residues. Germline CDR1 is SGHRS and CDR2 is YFSETQ. V was trimmed by 4 bases and J by 9 bases, leaving 13 bases between them.

The DNA of the CDR3 is TGTGCCACCAGTGATGCCCAGCCGAGCTCCTACAATGAGCAGTTCTTC. Encoded protein: CATSDAQPSSYNEQFF. The chain joins TRBV24-1 to TRBJ2-1; D unclear. The CDR3 length is 16 residues. V lost 3 bases to trimming and J lost 0 bases, with 11 bases between them. Germline-derived CDR1 and CDR2 are KGHDR and SFDVKD.

The CDR3 coding sequence is TGTGCCAGCAGTACTAACCGGGACCAACCCAACGGCTACGAGCAGTACGTC. The encoded protein is CASSTNRDQPNGYEQYV. The rearrangement uses TRBV28 and TRBJ2-7; D may be TRBD1 or TRBD2 (5 bases each). The CDR3 sequence is 17 residues long. Trimming removed 5 bases from V and 3 bases from J, with 23 bases in between. Germline V gene sequence: CDR1 MDHEN, CDR2 SYDVKM.

This clonotype was seen more than once but under ten times. The chain uses TRBV4-3 and TRBJ1-5; perhaps TRBD1 as D (6 bases). V lost 0 bases to trimming and J lost 7 bases, with 13 bases between them. This CDR3 has 15 residues. The V gene's germline CDR1 is LGHNA and CDR2 YSLEER. This CDR3 is CASSQDVQGSQPQHF. CDR3 coding DNA: TGCGCCAGCAGCCAAGACGTACAGGGATCACAGCCCCAGCATTTT.

Of note for this clonotype: This may be a read error, as it is one base from a much larger clone. This chain uses TRBV5-1 with TRBJ2-3; 13 nucleotides match TRBD2. This CDR3 is built from 17 residues. CDR1 SGHRS and CDR2 YFSETQ come from the germline V gene. This chain's CDR3 is CASSLGLAGKYTGTQYF. CDR3 bases: TGCGCCAGCAGCCTGGGACTAGCGGGAAAATACACAGGTACGCAGTATTTT.

The gene calls are TRBV9 and TRBJ1-2; D is undetermined. Germline V gives CDR1 SGDLS, CDR2 YYNGEE. The CDR3 runs to 15 residues. The ends were cut back, 1 base at V and 2 bases at J, with 12 bases in the middle. The CDR3 DNA reads as TGTGCCAGCAGCGTACAGCCGGACGGGAACTATGGCTACACCTTC. Protein product: CASSVQPDGNYGYTF.

With respect to this clonotype: This may stem from a read error, because a much larger clone lies one nucleotide away. The V and J genes are TRBV4-2 and TRBJ2-5; no firm D call. V was pared by 0 bases and J by 5 bases, with 4 bases between. This CDR3 is built from 12 residues. Germline V lookup: CDR1 LGHNA, CDR2 YNFKEQ. The CDR3 loop is CASSQEAETQYF. The CDR3 nucleotides are TGTGCCAGCAGCCAAGAAGCGGAGACCCAGTACTTC.

The V and J genes are TRBV5-1 and TRBJ1-3; no clear D gene. The CDR3 is made up of 15 amino acids. V shed 1 base and J shed 2 bases, with 10 bases lying between them. Germline CDR1 is SGHRS and CDR2 is YFSETQ. In DNA, the CDR3 is TGCGCCAGCAGCTTGTATCCCGGCACTGGAAACACCATATATTTT. Protein product: CASSLYPGTGNTIYF.

V gene TRBV6-5 combines with J gene TRBJ2-7; 8 nucleotides agree with TRBD1. CDR1 and CDR2 (germline): MNHEY, SVGAGI. V shed 6 bases, J shed 6 bases, and the junction held 7 bases outside the gene matches. This CDR3 contains 13 residues. The CDR3: CASRDRGSGEQYV. CDR3 coding DNA: TGTGCCAGCAGAGACAGGGGAAGTGGCGAGCAGTACGTC.

The rearrangement links TRBV6-2 or TRBV6-3 to TRBJ1-1, with a possible D match to TRBD1 (6 bases). The germline CDR1 and CDR2 sequences are MNHEY and SVGEGT. Trimming shortened V by 2 bases and J by 8 bases, and 12 bases separated the two germline ends. The CDR3 runs to 13 residues. CDR3 loop: CASSYVLGHEAFF. CDR3 DNA sequence: TGTGCCAGCAGTTACGTTTTGGGACACGAAGCTTTCTTT.

This clonotype is a singleton in its sample. CDR3 coding DNA: TGCAGTGCTAGCCGGCACAATCAGCCCCAGCATTTT. Its translation: CSASRHNQPQHF. V gene TRBV20-1 combines with J gene TRBJ1-5; D not resolved. The CDR3 is 12 amino acids. The V end was cut by 3 bases, the J end by 3 bases, with 6 bases between. The germline V gene has CDR1 DFQATT and CDR2 SNEGSKA (reference sequence).

The chain has TRBV20-1 and TRBJ2-5; D possibly corresponds to TRBD2 (6 bases). Trimming removed 5 bases from V and 5 bases from J, with 18 bases in between. Germline lookup yields CDR1 DFQATT and CDR2 SNEGSKA (reference sequence). The CDR3 contains 14 residues. The CDR3 loop is CSAPNPPGVETQYF. CDR3 DNA sequence: TGCAGTGCTCCGAACCCCCCGGGGGTGGAGACCCAGTACTTC.

This clonotype has only a few counts. The chain uses TRBV5-1 and TRBJ2-1; the D gene is possibly TRBD1 (6 bases). Germline V lookup: CDR1 SGHRS, CDR2 YFSETQ. Between the trimmed V and J ends, which lost 1 base and 3 bases, there was a span of 14 bases. CDR3 length equals 16 residues. The CDR3: CASSLLLGAGYNEQFF. Written as DNA, the CDR3 is TGCGCCAGCAGCTTGCTGTTGGGGGCGGGCTACAATGAGCAGTTCTTC.

This clonotype was detected ten times or more. The V call is TRBV6-2 or TRBV6-3, the J call TRBJ2-5; TRBD1 or TRBD2 may be the D gene (5 bases each). V was cut by 5 bases and J by 3 bases, with 7 bases left in between. Germline V gene lookup returns CDR1 MNHEY and CDR2 SVGEGT. The CDR3 runs 12 residues. CDR3 loop: CASSGTEETQYF. The CDR3 coding sequence is TGTGCCAGCAGTGGGACGGAAGAGACCCAGTACTTC.

The V call is TRBV20-1, the J call TRBJ1-2; the match to TRBD1 covers 8 bases. Trimming at V came to 8 bases and at J to 3 bases, leaving 11 bases not matched to a gene. The CDR3 is made up of 14 amino acids. Germline V gene lookup returns CDR1 DFQATT and CDR2 SNEGSKA (reference sequence). CDR3 sequence: CSTTTGGLDYGYTF. DNA for the CDR3: TGCAGTACCACTACAGGGGGGTTAGACTATGGCTACACCTTC.

The chain recombines TRBV6-5 with TRBJ1-1, with 8 nucleotides matching TRBD1. The CDR3 contains 14 residues. The V gene end was trimmed by 6 bases and the J gene end by 5 bases; junction bases not matched to a gene: 8. Per the germline V gene, CDR1 is MNHEY and CDR2 is SVGAGI. The CDR3 nucleotides are TGTGCCAGCAGGACCAGGGGGCTGGAGACTGAAGCTTTCTTT. Protein: CASRTRGLETEAFF.

This clonotype appeared a few times. This rearrangement joins TRBV4-3 to TRBJ2-1, with 12 bases that match TRBD1. Germline values: CDR1 LGHNA, CDR2 YSLEER. The CDR3 loop spans 16 amino acids. J lost 8 bases, V lost 0 bases, and 5 bases had no gene match. CDR3 in amino acids: CASSQDPGQGADEQFF. The CDR3 DNA reads as TGCGCCAGCAGCCAAGATCCGGGACAGGGGGCAGATGAGCAGTTCTTC.

This clonotype was counted a few times. V is TRBV12-3 or TRBV12-4 and J is TRBJ2-7, with a tentative D call TRBD2 (6 bases). CDR3 length: 14 residues. The V gene lost 1 base and the J gene lost 2 bases, with 9 bases spanning the gap. DNA of the CDR3: TGTGCCAGCAGTTTAGGCGGGGAGGCCTACGAGCAGTACTTC. Translated, it gives CASSLGGEAYEQYF.

The chain carries TRBV19 and TRBJ1-1, with D possibly TRBD1 on 5 matching bases. There are 12 residues in the CDR3. V was trimmed by 7 bases and J by 6 bases, leaving 12 bases between them. CDR1 is LNHDA, CDR2 SQIVND, per germline (reference sequence). DNA for the CDR3: TGTGCCAGTAATGACCTGGGGGCTGAAGCTTTCTTT. Translated: CASNDLGAEAFF.

This clonotype showed up just a few times. The chain recombines TRBV4-1 with TRBJ1-6, with D uncertain. The CDR3 loop spans 15 amino acids. Trimming removed 0 bases at V and 7 bases at J, with 10 bases between. CDR1 is MGHRA and CDR2 is YSYEKL in the germline V gene. For the CDR3, the DNA is TGCGCCAGCAGCCAAGATTGGGCAGGAAATTCACCCCTCCACTTT. It translates to CASSQDWAGNSPLHF.

This clonotype has only a few counts. This chain connects TRBV5-4 to TRBJ2-7; 10 nucleotides line up with TRBD1. The CDR3 is 14 amino acids. V shed 7 bases, J shed 6 bases, and the junction held 10 bases outside the gene matches. CDR1 is SGHNT and CDR2 is YYREEE in the germline V gene (reference sequence). CDR3 DNA: TGTGCCAGCGAAAAGGGACAGGGGTTAGGCGAGCAGTACTTC. Translated, it gives CASEKGQGLGEQYF.

The chain employs TRBV7-3 and TRBJ2-6; D perhaps matches TRBD2 (5 bases). The germline CDR1 and CDR2 sequences are SGHTA and FQGTGA. The length of the CDR3 is 15 residues. The germline V and J ends were trimmed by 5 bases and 3 bases, with 11 bases remaining between them. The CDR3 here is CASSLQSGGANVLTF. CDR3 nucleotide sequence: TGTGCCAGCAGCCTACAGAGCGGTGGGGCCAACGTCCTGACTTTC.

The chain employs TRBV18 and TRBJ2-2, with TRBD1 matching over 8 bases. In germline, CDR1 is KGHSH, CDR2 LQKENI. With V trimmed by 5 bases and J by 4 bases, 6 bases remained unmatched. The CDR3 contains 15 residues. CDR3 loop: CASSSQGARTGELFF. CDR3 bases: TGTGCCAGCTCATCCCAGGGGGCGCGCACCGGGGAGCTGTTTTTT.